This TCR beta chain is from a study of blood T cell repertoires in COVID-19. Study-wide background: The United States, Italy and Spain were the sources of the acute and convalescent COVID-19 samples. Sources were T cells, B-cell-depleted T cells, or PBMCs; the material itself was cDNA or gDNA.

Here immunoSEQ multiplex PCR was the method, and the copy in TCRdb shows in-frame clones only, minus some. The repertoire includes about 180,000 clones, approximately 92% of them detected once, and over 2% sits in the top ten. The specimen was PBMCs or T cells enriched from blood (not recorded which). The TCR was taken from a woman aged 40 to 55 with acute COVID-19.

CDR3 sequence reads: CASSLASNQPQHF. The DNA for the CDR3 is TGCGCCAGCAGCTTGGCCAGTAATCAGCCCCAGCATTTT. The genes are TRBV5-1 and TRBJ1-5; the D is unclear. The V gene lost 0 bases and the J gene lost 4 bases, with 5 bases spanning the gap. CDR1 and CDR2 (germline): SGHRS, YFSETQ. The CDR3 is 13 amino acids.